The clone carrying this T cell receptor beta chain was counted a few times. No antigen is known for it. The study drew donors from healthy Caucasian individuals in Russia aged roughly 6 to 95. The sample, approximately 10 milliliters of peripheral blood, was drawn from each donor. The data derive from a study of blood T cells in healthy people across ages. Germline V gene data show CDR1 as MDHEN and CDR2 as SYDVKM. The CDR3 has 11 amino acids. Deletions cut 3 bases from V and 6 bases from J, with 6 bases between. Using a J-beta primer mix together with a sample-barcoded 5' primer, a second PCR was run for roughly 7 to 11 cycles. TCRdb ran MiXCR on the 5' RACE reads and lists one entry per CDR3 protein. In the table there are fewer than 900,000 distinct CDR3 sequences, about 36% of which are singletons. Study results and limitations: While age rose, TCR beta diversity per million T cells dropped in a roughly linear way.

Sequences were obtained from blood. The source is a man aged 18-30 years in good health. The chain uses TRBV28 and TRBJ2-7; D is unclear. The CDR3 protein is CASSFLCEQYF. CDR3 coding DNA: TGTGCCAGCAGTTTCCTCTGCGAGCAGTACTTC.